These T cell receptor beta chains were read from a single sample in a study of blood T cell repertoires in COVID-19. Assay: immunoSEQ multiplex PCR; the TCRdb copy retains only in-frame clones and omits some. The sample contains fewer than 350,000 clones, 70% to 90% of which appear only once. The source material was peripheral blood. Receptors originate from a woman aged 25 to 45 with COVID-19, enrolled during active disease. Both conserved end residues are part of each CDR3. The D gene is left open where the match is weak. Not all rows give a size; the values are once, few, many and, for expanded clones, a class.

j_gene,abundance,d_gene,v_gene,len,CDR3nt,CDR3aa
TRBJ1-5,NA,NA,TRBV7-2,13,TGTGCCAGCCAAGGGGTGAGCAATCAGCCCCAGCATTTT,CASQGVSNQPQHF
TRBJ1-5,NA,NA,TRBV25-1,13,TGTGCCAGCGGCAGGACAGGCAATCAGCCCCAGCATTTT,CASGRTGNQPQHF
TRBJ1-2,NA,TRBD1,TRBV5-4,14,TGTGCCAGCAGCTTTCGGGACAGGAACTATGGCTACACCTTC,CASSFRDRNYGYTF
TRBJ2-1,NA,TRBD1,TRBV6-5,13,TGTGCCAGCGTTGGGACAGGGTACAATGAGCAGTTCTTC,CASVGTGYNEQFF
TRBJ1-6,NA,NA,TRBV6-6,16,TGTGCCAGCAGTCCGCACGACAGAAGCTATAATTCACCCCTCCACTTT,CASSPHDRSYNSPLHF
TRBJ1-1,few,TRBD1,TRBV28,13,TGTGCCAGCGGCCCTTACAGGGGAACTGAAGCTTTCTTT,CASGPYRGTEAFF
TRBJ1-5,NA,TRBD1,TRBV19,17,TGTGCCAGTAGTATCACGGGACAGGGGCGGGTCGGTCAGCCCCAGCATTTT,CASSITGQGRVGQPQHF
TRBJ2-5,few,TRBD2,TRBV9,16,TGTGCCAGCAGCGTAGAAGCGCGGGGGGGCCCGGAGACCCAGTACTTC,CASSVEARGGPETQYF
TRBJ1-1,NA,NA,TRBV4-1,15,TGCGCCAGCAGCCAAGATCGCCTATTGGGCGCTGAAGCTTTCTTT,CASSQDRLLGAEAFF
TRBJ1-6,NA,NA,TRBV7-8,16,TGTGCCAGCATGCTCTTAGGGGCAGGATATAATTCACCCCTCCACTTT,CASMLLGAGYNSPLHF
TRBJ1-3,NA,NA,TRBV19,12,TGTGCCAGTCCCGGGACAGGAAACACCATATATTTT,CASPGTGNTIYF
TRBJ2-3,few,TRBD1,TRBV7-9,15,TGTGCCAGCAGCGGACAGGGGGCCTGGGGGGATACGCAGTATTTT,CASSGQGAWGDTQYF
TRBJ2-1,once,TRBD1,TRBV7-9,13,TGTGCCAGCAGCTCAGGGGGCCGCAATGAGCAGTTCTTC,CASSSGGRNEQFF
TRBJ1-6,NA,NA,TRBV11-3,14,TGTGCCAGCAGCTTCAGCTCCTATAATTCACCCCTCCACTTT,CASSFSSYNSPLHF
TRBJ2-2,NA,NA,TRBV30,15,TGTGCCTGGAGCTATACAGGCCGCGAGCGTCGGGAGCTGTTTTTT,CAWSYTGRERRELFF
TRBJ2-6,NA,NA,TRBV5-5,16,TGTGCCAGCAGCTTGGTTCTGCGCTCTGGGGCCAACGTCCTGACTTTC,CASSLVLRSGANVLTF
TRBJ2-7,once,TRBD1,TRBV15,16,TGTGCCACCAGCAGAGGTTTGACAGGGGTAATGAACGAGCAGTACTTC,CATSRGLTGVMNEQYF
TRBJ2-1,NA,TRBD1,TRBV29-1,15,TGCAGCGTTGAAGACGGCAGGGGGCTGGGTAATGAGCAGTTCTTC,CSVEDGRGLGNEQFF
TRBJ1-2,NA,NA,TRBV12-5,14,TGTGCTAGTGGTTTGGTCGGGAGTCGGCGAGGCTACACCTTC,CASGLVGSRRGYTF
TRBJ1-2,NA,NA,TRBV12-5,13,TGTGCTAGTGGTTTTGGGGGGAACTATGGCTACACCTTC,CASGFGGNYGYTF
TRBJ2-7,NA,TRBD1,TRBV6-5,14,TGTGCCAGCAGTTATACGGGACAGCCCTACGAGCAGTACTTC,CASSYTGQPYEQYF
TRBJ2-1,once,NA,TRBV10-3,13,TGTGCCATCAGTGAGCTCGGACAGAATGAGCAGTTCTTC,CAISELGQNEQFF
TRBJ2-7,NA,TRBD2,TRBV6-6,15,TGTGCCAGCAGTTACTCGCGCGGGGGCTCCTACGAGCAGTACTTC,CASSYSRGGSYEQYF
TRBJ2-3,NA,TRBD2,TRBV5-1,15,TGCGCCAGTATTGAGGGCGGGAGCAGTGTAGATACGCAGTATTTT,CASIEGGSSVDTQYF
TRBJ1-3,NA,NA,TRBV11-2,11,TGTGCCAGCAGCTTATTCGGCACCATATATTTT,CASSLFGTIYF
TRBJ2-3,NA,NA,TRBV9,14,TGTGCCAGCAGCCCTCCGGAGACCACAGATACGCAGTATTTT,CASSPPETTDTQYF
TRBJ2-5,NA,TRBD2,TRBV2,13,TGTGCCAGCGGGACTAGAAGGGGGGAGACCCAGTACTTC,CASGTRRGETQYF
TRBJ1-1,NA,NA,TRBV6-5,12,TGTGCCAGCAGGGACGGGGGGGCTGAAGCTTTCTTT,CASRDGGAEAFF
TRBJ2-7,once,NA,TRBV7-9,14,TGTGCCAGCAGCTTACGGGGGGCCGGCGACGAGCAGTACTTC,CASSLRGAGDEQYF
TRBJ1-2,once,NA,TRBV13,15,TGTGCCAGCAGCTTAGTCCGGGGGGTAAACTATGGCTACACCTTC,CASSLVRGVNYGYTF
TRBJ2-5,NA,NA,TRBV28,22,TGTGCCAGCAGTTTATGGATCCGGGGGATAGCGGATCCTAATGGGTACCAAGAGACCCAGTACTTC,CASSLWIRGIADPNGYQETQYF
TRBJ2-3,NA,NA,TRBV2,15,TGTGCCAGCAGTGCCCCGAGGCAGATCACAGATACGCAGTATTTT,CASSAPRQITDTQYF
TRBJ1-6,NA,NA,TRBV3-1/TRBV3-2,16,TGTGCCAGCAGCCAAGATGGCGGGAGGAAGAATTCACCCCTCCACTTT,CASSQDGGRKNSPLHF
TRBJ2-2,NA,TRBD2,TRBV2,15,TGTGCCAGCACGGGGGGTCGACCCAACACCGGGGAGCTGTTTTTT,CASTGGRPNTGELFF
TRBJ1-1,NA,TRBD1,TRBV9,15,TGTGCCAGCAGCGTAGTGGGACAGGGGACGACTGAAGCTTTCTTT,CASSVVGQGTTEAFF
TRBJ1-1,NA,TRBD1,TRBV4-3,13,TGCGCCAGCAGCCCCGACAGGGCAACTGAAGCTTTCTTT,CASSPDRATEAFF
TRBJ1-1,NA,TRBD1,TRBV19,14,TGTGCCAGTAGGAACCAGGGGGCGAACACTGAAGCTTTCTTT,CASRNQGANTEAFF
TRBJ2-4,once,NA,TRBV7-8,17,TGTGCCAGCAGCCCGTTACGGACTGATCTAGCCAAAAACATTCAGTACTTC,CASSPLRTDLAKNIQYF
TRBJ1-2,NA,NA,TRBV7-2,14,TGTGCCAGCAGCTTAGGCCCCGGTAACTATGGCTACACCTTC,CASSLGPGNYGYTF
TRBJ2-1,once,NA,TRBV4-1,17,TGCGCCAGCAGCCAAGATCGAGGGCTTACCACCTACAATGAGCAGTTCTTC,CASSQDRGLTTYNEQFF
TRBJ2-2,NA,TRBD1,TRBV9,15,TGTGCCAGCAGCCCCGGGACAGTAAACACCGGGGAGCTGTTTTTT,CASSPGTVNTGELFF